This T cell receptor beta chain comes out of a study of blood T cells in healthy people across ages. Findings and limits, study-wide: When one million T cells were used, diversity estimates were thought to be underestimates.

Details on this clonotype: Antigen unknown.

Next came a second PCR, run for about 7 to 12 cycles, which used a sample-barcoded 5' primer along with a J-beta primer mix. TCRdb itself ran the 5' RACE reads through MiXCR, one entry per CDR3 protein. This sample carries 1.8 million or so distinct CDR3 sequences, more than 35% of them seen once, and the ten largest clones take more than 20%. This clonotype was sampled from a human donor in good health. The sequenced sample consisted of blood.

The CDR3 sequence is CAIGQQPNTEAFF. The CDR3 DNA sequence: TGTGCCATAGGACAGCAACCGAACACTGAAGCTTTCTTT. The V and J genes are TRBV10-3 and TRBJ1-1; D perhaps matches TRBD1 (6 bases). This CDR3 has 13 amino acids. Germline loops: CDR1 ENHRY, CDR2 SYGVKD. V dropped 9 bases and J dropped 1 base, with 12 bases sitting between them.